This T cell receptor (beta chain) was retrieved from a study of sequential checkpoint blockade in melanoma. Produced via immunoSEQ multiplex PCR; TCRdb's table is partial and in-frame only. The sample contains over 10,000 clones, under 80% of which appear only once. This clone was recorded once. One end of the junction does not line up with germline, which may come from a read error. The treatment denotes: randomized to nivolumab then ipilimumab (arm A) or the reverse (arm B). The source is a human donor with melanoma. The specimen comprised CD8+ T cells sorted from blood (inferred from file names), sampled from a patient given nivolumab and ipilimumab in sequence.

CDR3 coding DNA: TGCGCCAGCAGCCAAGTGGTGGGGGCGGCCTACGAGCAGTACTTC. Encoded protein: CASSQVVGAAYEQYF. The chain combines TRBV7-9 with TRBJ2-7; D is possibly TRBD1 (6 bases). This CDR3 is built from 15 residues. CDR1 and CDR2 (germline): SEHNR, FQNEAQ (reference sequence).